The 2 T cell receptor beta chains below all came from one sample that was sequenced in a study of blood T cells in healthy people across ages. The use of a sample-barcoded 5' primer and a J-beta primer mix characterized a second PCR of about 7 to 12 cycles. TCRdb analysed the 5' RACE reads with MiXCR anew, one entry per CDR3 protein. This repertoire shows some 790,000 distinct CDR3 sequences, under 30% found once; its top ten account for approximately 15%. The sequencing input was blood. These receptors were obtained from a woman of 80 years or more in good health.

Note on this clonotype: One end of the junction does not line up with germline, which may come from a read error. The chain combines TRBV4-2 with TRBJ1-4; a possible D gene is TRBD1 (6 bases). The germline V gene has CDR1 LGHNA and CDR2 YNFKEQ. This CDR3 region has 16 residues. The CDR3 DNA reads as TGTGCCAGCAACCAAGAGGGGGGACGAACTAATGAAAAACTGTTTTTT. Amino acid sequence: CASNQEGGRTNEKLFF.

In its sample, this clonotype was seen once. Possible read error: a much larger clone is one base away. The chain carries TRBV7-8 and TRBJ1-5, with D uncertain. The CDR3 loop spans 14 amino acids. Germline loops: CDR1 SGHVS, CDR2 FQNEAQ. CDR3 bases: TGTGACAGCAGCTTAGGCAATAGCAATCAGCCCCAGCATTTT. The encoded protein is CDSSLGNSNQPQHF.